The entry below gives a single T cell receptor beta chain sequence along with its context. This table comes from immunoSEQ multiplex PCR, and its TCRdb copy is limited to in-frame clones, with some not included. Found here are fewer than 300,000 clones, roughly 89% of them singletons; the top ten hold under 0.95%. The sample comes from a study of blood T cell repertoires in COVID-19. The CDR3 runs 13 residues. V lost 0 bases to trimming and J lost 4 bases, with 5 bases between them. Germline values: CDR1 SGHNT, CDR2 YENEEA. Material: peripheral blood. This chain links TRBV11-3 with TRBJ2-3; D ambiguous. This clonotype was sampled from a man under 40 with acute or convalescent COVID-19. Here the CDR3 DNA reads TGTGCCAGCAGCTTAGAGCAGGCAGATACGCAGTATTTT. As protein: CASSLEQADTQYF.